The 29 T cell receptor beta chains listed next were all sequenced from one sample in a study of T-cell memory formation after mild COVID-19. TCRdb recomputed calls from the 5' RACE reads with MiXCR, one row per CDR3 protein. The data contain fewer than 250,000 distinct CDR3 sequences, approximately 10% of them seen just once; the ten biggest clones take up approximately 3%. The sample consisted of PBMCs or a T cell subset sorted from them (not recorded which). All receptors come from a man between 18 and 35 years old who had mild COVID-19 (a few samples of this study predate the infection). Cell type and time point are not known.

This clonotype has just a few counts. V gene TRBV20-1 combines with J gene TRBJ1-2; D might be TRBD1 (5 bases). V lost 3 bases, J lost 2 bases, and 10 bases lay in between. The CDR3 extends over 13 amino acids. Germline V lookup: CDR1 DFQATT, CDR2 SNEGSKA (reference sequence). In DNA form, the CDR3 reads TGCAGTGCTAGTCCAGGGAGGAACTATGGCTACACCTTC. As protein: CSASPGRNYGYTF.

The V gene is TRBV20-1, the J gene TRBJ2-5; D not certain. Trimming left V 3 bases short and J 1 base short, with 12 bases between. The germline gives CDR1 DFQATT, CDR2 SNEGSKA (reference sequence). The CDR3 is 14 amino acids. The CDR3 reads CSASNSALQETQYF. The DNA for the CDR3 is TGCAGTGCTAGTAACTCGGCGCTCCAAGAGACCCAGTACTTC.

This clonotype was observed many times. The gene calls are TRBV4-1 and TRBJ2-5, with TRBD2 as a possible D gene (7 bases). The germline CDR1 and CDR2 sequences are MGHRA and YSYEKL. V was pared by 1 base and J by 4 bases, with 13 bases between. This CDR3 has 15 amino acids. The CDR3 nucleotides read TGCGCCAGCAGCCAAGGTCCGGGGGGCCTAGAGACCCAGTACTTC. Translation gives CASSQGPGGLETQYF.

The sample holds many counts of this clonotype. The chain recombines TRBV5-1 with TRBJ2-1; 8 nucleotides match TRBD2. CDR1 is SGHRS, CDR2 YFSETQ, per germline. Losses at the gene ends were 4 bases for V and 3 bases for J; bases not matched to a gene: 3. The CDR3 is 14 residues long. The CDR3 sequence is CASSPGGGYNEQFF. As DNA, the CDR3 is TGCGCCAGCAGCCCGGGGGGGGGCTACAATGAGCAGTTCTTC.

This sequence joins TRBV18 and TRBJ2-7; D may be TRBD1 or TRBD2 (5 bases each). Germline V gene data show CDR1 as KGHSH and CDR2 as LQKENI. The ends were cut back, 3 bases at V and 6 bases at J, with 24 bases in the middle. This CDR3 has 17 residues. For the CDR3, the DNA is TGTGCCAGCTCACCCTACGCATCTTCAGGGTCGGGGATCGAGCAGTACTTC. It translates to CASSPYASSGSGIEQYF.

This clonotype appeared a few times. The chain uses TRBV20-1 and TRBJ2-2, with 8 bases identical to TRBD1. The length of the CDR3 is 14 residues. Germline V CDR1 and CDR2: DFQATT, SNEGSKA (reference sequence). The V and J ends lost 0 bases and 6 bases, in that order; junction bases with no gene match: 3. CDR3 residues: CSARDTTGAGELFF. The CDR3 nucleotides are TGCAGTGCTAGAGATACGACAGGGGCCGGGGAGCTGTTTTTT.

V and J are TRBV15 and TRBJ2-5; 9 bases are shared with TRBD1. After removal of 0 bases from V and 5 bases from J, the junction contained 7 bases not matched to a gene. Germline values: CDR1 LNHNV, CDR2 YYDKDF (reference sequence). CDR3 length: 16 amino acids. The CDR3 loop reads CATSRDGTGSLETQYF. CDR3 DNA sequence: TGTGCCACCAGCAGAGACGGGACAGGGAGCCTTGAGACCCAGTACTTC. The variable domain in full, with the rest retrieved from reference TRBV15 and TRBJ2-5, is DAMVIQNPRYQVTQFGKPVTLSCSQTLNHNVMYWYQQKSSQAPKLLFHYYDKDFNNEADTPDNFQSRRPNTSFCFLDIRSPGLGDTAMYLCATSRDGTGSLETQYFGPGTRLLVL.

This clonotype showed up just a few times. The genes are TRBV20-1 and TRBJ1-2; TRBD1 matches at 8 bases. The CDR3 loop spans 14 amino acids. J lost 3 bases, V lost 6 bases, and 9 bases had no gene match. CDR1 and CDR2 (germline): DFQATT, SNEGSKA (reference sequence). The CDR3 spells CSAQLAGGDYGYTF. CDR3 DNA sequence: TGCAGTGCCCAGTTGGCAGGGGGCGACTATGGCTACACCTTC.

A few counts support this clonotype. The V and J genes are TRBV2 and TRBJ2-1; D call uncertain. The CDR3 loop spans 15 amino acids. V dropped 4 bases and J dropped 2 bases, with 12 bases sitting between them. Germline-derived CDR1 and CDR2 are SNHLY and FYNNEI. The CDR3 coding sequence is TGTGCCAGCAGTGTGAGACTGGTTACCTACAATGAGCAGTTCTTC. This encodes CASSVRLVTYNEQFF.

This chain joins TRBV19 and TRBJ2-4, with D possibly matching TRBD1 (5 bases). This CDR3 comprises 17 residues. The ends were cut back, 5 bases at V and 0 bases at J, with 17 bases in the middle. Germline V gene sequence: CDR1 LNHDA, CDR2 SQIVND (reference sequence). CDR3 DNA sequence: TGTGCCAGTAGTTTCCTATCGACAGAGCTAGCCAAAAACATTCAGTACTTC. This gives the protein CASSFLSTELAKNIQYF.

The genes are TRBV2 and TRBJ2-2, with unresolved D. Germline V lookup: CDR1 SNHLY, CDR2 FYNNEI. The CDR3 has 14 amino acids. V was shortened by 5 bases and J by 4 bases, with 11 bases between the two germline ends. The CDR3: CASSQGWSTGELFF. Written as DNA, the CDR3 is TGTGCCAGCAGTCAAGGGTGGTCCACCGGGGAGCTGTTTTTT. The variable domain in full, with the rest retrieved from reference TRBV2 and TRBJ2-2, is EPEVTQTPSHQVTQMGQEVILRCVPISNHLYFYWYRQILGQKVEFLVSFYNNEISEKSEIFDDQFSVERPDGSNFTLKIRSTKLEDSAMYFCASSQGWSTGELFFGEGSRLTVL.

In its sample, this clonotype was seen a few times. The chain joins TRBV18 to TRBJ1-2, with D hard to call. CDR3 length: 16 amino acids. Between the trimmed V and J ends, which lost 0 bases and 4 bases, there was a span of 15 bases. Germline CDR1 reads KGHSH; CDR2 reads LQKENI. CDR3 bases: TGTGCCAGCTCACCACCGGCCGCAGGTGTAACCTATGGCTACACCTTC. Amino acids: CASSPPAAGVTYGYTF.

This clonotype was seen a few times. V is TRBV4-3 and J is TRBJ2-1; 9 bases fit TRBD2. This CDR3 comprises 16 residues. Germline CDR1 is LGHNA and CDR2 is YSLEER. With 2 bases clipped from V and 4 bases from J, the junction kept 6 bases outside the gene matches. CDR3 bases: TGCGCCAGCAGCCAACCGATGGCGGGGGGGTACAATGAGCAGTTCTTC. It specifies CASSQPMAGGYNEQFF.

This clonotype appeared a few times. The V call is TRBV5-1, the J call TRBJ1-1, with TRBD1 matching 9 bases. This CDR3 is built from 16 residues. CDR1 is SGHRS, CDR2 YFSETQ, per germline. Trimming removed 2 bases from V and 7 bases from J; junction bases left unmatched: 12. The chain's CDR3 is CASSFFSVDRGGEAFF. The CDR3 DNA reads TGCGCCAGCAGCTTCTTTTCTGTGGACAGGGGCGGTGAAGCTTTCTTT.

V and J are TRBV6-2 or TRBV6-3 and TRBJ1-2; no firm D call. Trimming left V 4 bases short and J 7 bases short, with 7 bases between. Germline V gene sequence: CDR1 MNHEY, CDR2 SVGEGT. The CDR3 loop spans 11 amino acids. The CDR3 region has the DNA TGTGCCAGCAGTTTTGGGAGTGGCTACACCTTC. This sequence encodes CASSFGSGYTF.

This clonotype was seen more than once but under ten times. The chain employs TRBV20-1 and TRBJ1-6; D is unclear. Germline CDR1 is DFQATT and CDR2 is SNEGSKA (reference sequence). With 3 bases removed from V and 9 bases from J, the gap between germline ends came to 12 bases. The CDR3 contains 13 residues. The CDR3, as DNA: TGCAGTGCTAGCCCGGGGATCCCTTCACCCCTCCACTTT. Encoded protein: CSASPGIPSPLHF.

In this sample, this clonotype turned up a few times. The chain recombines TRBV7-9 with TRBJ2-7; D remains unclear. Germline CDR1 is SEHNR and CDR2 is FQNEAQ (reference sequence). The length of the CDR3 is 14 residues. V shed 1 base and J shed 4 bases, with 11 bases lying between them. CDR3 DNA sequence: TGTGCCAGCAGCTTAGTGGGCAGGTTATACGAGCAGTACGTC. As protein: CASSLVGRLYEQYV.

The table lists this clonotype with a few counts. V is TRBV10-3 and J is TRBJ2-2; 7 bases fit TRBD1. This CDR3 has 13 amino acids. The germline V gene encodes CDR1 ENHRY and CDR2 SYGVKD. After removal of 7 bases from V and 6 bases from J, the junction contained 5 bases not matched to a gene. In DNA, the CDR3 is TGTGCCATCACTTCGACAGGGTCCGGGGAGCTGTTTTTT. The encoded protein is CAITSTGSGELFF.

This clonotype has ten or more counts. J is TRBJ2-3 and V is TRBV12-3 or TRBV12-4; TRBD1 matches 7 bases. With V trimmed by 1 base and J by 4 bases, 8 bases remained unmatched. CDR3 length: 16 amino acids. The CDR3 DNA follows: TGTGCCAGCAGTTTAGTTCCAGGGGGAAAATCAGATACGCAGTATTTT. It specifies CASSLVPGGKSDTQYF.

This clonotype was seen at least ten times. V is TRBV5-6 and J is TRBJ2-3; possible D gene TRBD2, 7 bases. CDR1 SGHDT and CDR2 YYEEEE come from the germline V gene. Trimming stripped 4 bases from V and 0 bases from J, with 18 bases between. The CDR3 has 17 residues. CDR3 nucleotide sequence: TGTGCCAGCAGCCGACCGGGGGGCCCGGGTAGCACAGATACGCAGTATTTT. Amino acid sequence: CASSRPGGPGSTDTQYF.

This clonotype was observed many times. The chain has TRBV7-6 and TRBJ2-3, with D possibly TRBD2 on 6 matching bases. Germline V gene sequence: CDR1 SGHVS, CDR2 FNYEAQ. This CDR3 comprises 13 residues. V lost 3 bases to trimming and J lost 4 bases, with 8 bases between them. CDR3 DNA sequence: TGTGCCAGCAGCTTCGGGGGATCAGATACGCAGTATTTT. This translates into CASSFGGSDTQYF.

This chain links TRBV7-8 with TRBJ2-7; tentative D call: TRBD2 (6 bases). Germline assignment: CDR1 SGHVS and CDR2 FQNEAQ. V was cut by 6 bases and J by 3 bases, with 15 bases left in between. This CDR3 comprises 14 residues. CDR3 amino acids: CASSPRPGVYEQYF. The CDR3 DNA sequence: TGTGCCAGCAGTCCGCGACCGGGGGTCTACGAGCAGTACTTC. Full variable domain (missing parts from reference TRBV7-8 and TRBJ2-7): GAGVSQSPRYKVAKRGQDVALRCDPISGHVSLFWYQQALGQGPEFLTYFQNEAQLDKSGLPSDRFFAERPEGSVSTLKIQRTQQEDSAVYLCASSPRPGVYEQYFGPGTRLTVT.

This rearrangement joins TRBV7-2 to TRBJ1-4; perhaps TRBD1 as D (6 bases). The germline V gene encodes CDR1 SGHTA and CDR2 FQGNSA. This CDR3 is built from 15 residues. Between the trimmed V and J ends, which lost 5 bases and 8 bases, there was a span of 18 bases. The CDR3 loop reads CASSAGTPRGEKLFF. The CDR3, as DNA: TGTGCCAGCAGCGCCGGGACACCCAGGGGCGAAAAACTGTTTTTT. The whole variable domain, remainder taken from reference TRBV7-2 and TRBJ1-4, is GAGVSQSPSNKVTEKGKDVELRCDPISGHTALYWYRQSLGQGLEFLIYFQGNSAPDKSGLPSDRFSAERTGGSVSTLTIQRTQQEDSAVYLCASSAGTPRGEKLFFGSGTQLSVL.

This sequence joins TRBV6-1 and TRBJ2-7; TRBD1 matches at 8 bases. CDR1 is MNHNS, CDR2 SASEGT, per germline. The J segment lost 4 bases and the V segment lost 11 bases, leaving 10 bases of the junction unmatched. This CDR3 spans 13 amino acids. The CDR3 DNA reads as TGTGCCGCGACAGGGGATCTGGGATACGAGCAGTACTTC. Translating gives CAATGDLGYEQYF.

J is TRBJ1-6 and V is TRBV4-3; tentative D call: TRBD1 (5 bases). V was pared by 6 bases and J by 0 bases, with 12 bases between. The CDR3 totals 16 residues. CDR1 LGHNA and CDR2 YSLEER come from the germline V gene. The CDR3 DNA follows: TGCGCCAGCAGGGAGGGGTTTTCCTCCTATAATTCACCCCTCCACTTT. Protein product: CASREGFSSYNSPLHF.

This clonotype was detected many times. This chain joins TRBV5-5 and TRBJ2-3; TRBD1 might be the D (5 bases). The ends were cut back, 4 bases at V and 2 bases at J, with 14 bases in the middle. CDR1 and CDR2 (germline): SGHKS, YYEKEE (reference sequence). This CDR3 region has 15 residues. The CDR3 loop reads CASSRLTGVTDTQYF. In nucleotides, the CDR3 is TGTGCCAGCAGCCGCCTTACAGGTGTCACAGATACGCAGTATTTT.

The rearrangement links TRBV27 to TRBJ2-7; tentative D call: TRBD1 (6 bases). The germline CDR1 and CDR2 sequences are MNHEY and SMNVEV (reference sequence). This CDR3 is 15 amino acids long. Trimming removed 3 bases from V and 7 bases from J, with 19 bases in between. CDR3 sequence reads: CASSFRGPSQGEQYF. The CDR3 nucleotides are TGTGCCAGCAGTTTCCGGGGCCCCTCGCAGGGGGAGCAGTACTTC.

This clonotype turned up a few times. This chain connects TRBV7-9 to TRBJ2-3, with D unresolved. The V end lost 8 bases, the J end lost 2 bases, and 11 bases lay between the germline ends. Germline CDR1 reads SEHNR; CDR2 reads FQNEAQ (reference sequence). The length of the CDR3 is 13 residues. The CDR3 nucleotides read TGTGCCAGCTCTTCCTGGGACACAGATACGCAGTATTTT. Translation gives CASSSWDTDTQYF.

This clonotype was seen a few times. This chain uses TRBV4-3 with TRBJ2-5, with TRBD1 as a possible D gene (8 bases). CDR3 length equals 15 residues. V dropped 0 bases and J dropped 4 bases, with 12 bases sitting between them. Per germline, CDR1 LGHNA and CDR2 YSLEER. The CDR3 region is CASSQDYRGGETQYF. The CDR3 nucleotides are TGCGCCAGCAGCCAAGACTACAGGGGGGGAGAGACCCAGTACTTC.